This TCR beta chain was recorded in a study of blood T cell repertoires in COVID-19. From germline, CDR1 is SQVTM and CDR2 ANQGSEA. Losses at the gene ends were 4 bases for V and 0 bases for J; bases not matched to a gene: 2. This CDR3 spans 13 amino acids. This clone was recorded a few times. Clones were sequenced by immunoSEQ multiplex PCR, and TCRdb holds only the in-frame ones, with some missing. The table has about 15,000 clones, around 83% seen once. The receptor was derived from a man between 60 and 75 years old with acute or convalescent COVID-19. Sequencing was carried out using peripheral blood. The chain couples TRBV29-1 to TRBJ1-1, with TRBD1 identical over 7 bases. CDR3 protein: CSVAGQLNTEAFF. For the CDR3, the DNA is TGCAGCGTTGCGGGACAGTTGAACACTGAAGCTTTCTTT.